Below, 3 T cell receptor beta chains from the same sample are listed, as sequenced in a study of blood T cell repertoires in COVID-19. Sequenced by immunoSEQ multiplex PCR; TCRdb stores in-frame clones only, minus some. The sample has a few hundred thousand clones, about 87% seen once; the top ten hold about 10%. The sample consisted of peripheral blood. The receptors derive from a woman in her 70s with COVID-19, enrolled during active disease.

CDR3 DNA sequence: TGTGCCAGCAGCCTAACAGAGAACACTGAAGCTTTCTTT. Translating gives CASSLTENTEAFF. This rearrangement joins TRBV7-8 to TRBJ1-1, with D uncertain. Trimming pared 5 bases from V and 1 base from J, leaving 8 bases between. Germline V lookup: CDR1 SGHVS, CDR2 FQNEAQ. The CDR3 totals 13 residues.

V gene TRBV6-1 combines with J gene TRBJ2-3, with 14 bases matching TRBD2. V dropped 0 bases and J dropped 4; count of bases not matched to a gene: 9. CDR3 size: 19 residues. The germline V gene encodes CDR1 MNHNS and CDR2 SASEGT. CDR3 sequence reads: CASSEAAGTSGSTADTQYF. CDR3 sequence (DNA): TGTGCCAGCAGTGAAGCGGCCGGGACTAGCGGGAGTACGGCAGATACGCAGTATTTT.

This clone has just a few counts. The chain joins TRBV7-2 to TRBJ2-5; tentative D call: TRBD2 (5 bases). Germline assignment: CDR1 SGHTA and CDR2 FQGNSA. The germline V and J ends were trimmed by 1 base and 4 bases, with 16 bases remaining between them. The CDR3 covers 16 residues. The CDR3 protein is CASSLGSASGLETQYF. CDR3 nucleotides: TGTGCCAGCAGCTTAGGATCGGCAAGCGGCTTAGAGACCCAGTACTTC.